Shown below are 29 T cell receptor beta chains from a single sample sequenced in a study of T-cell memory formation after mild COVID-19. MiXCR, applied by TCRdb to the 5' RACE reads, yields one record per CDR3 protein. The sample yields roughly 170,000 distinct CDR3 sequences, about a fifth seen once. Input material: PBMCs or a T cell subset sorted from them (not recorded which). All receptors come from an adult woman who had mild COVID-19 (a few samples of this study predate the infection). Cell type and time point are not known.

The rearrangement joins TRBV5-1 to TRBJ1-2, with D uncertain. V was shortened by 0 bases and J by 6 bases, with 15 bases between the two germline ends. The CDR3 is 15 residues long. Germline V gene data show CDR1 as SGHRS and CDR2 as YFSETQ. The CDR3 reads CASSLGEGLGDGYTF. Here the CDR3 DNA reads TGCGCCAGCAGCTTGGGTGAGGGCCTAGGAGATGGCTACACCTTC.

The chain carries TRBV20-1 and TRBJ2-7; 12 bases align to TRBD2. Germline values: CDR1 DFQATT, CDR2 SNEGSKA (reference sequence). V lost 4 bases to trimming and J lost 6 bases; unmatched junction nucleotides: 16. The CDR3 has 17 residues. CDR3 nucleotide sequence: TGCAGTGCTACCCGACTAGCGGGAGTAGAGGGTGCCGGCGAGCAGTACTTC. It specifies CSATRLAGVEGAGEQYF.

This sequence joins TRBV6-2 or TRBV6-3 and TRBJ2-7; tentatively, D is TRBD1 (5 bases). The CDR3 is made up of 16 amino acids. Trimming left V 11 bases short and J 2 bases short, with 25 bases between. Germline assignment: CDR1 MNHEY and CDR2 SVGEGT. CDR3: CASALGERQIPYEQYF. The CDR3 region has the DNA TGTGCCTCAGCTTTAGGGGAACGACAGATACCCTACGAGCAGTACTTC.

The chain has TRBV2 and TRBJ2-7, with TRBD1 matching 9 bases. Unmatched junction bases numbered 7, after V lost 5 bases and J lost 2 bases. Germline CDR1 SNHLY, CDR2 FYNNEI. The CDR3 loop spans 15 amino acids. CDR3: CASSPRDRDPYEQYF. The CDR3 bases are TGTGCCAGCAGTCCAAGGGACAGGGACCCCTACGAGCAGTACTTC. The variable domain in full, completed from reference TRBV2 and TRBJ2-7, reads EPEVTQTPSHQVTQMGQEVILRCVPISNHLYFYWYRQILGQKVEFLVSFYNNEISEKSEIFDDQFSVERPDGSNFTLKIRSTKLEDSAMYFCASSPRDRDPYEQYFGPGTRLTVT.

This chain joins TRBV19 and TRBJ1-2, with a possible D match to TRBD1 (5 bases). The CDR3 length is 14 residues. The V gene lost 1 base and the J gene lost 9 bases, with 15 bases spanning the gap. Per the germline V gene, CDR1 is LNHDA and CDR2 is SQIVND (reference sequence). CDR3 loop: CASSIVSWRGSYTF. The CDR3 DNA sequence: TGTGCCAGTAGTATAGTTTCCTGGAGGGGTAGCTACACCTTC.

V gene TRBV4-1 combines with J gene TRBJ1-1; D is unresolved. Germline V gene data show CDR1 as MGHRA and CDR2 as YSYEKL. V was shortened by 5 bases and J by 4 bases, with 11 bases between the two germline ends. CDR3 length equals 13 residues. Written as DNA, the CDR3 is TGCGCCAGCAGCGCTGAGGAGGGCACTGAAGCTTTCTTT. Its translation is CASSAEEGTEAFF.

This clonotype has only a few counts. The chain recombines TRBV9 with TRBJ2-1, with 10 bases fitting TRBD1. Germline V CDR1 and CDR2: SGDLS, YYNGEE. CDR3 length equals 15 residues. V lost 3 bases and J lost 9; bases outside the gene matches: 9. The CDR3 is CASSAPDRGEGEQFF. For the CDR3, the DNA is TGTGCCAGCAGCGCCCCGGACAGGGGGGAGGGTGAGCAGTTCTTC.

This clonotype was found a few times. V is TRBV5-1 and J is TRBJ2-1, with a weak D call TRBD1 (5 bases). Germline CDR1 reads SGHRS; CDR2 reads YFSETQ. The CDR3 is 14 residues long. V lost 4 bases and J 8 bases, leaving 16 bases between the germline ends. The CDR3 DNA reads as TGCGCCAGCAGCCCGGGTGGGGCAGGCGATGAGCAGTTCTTC. Protein: CASSPGGAGDEQFF.

In its sample, this clonotype was seen a few times. The rearrangement uses TRBV7-8 and TRBJ2-7; the D is unclear. This CDR3 region has 12 residues. Germline CDR1 is SGHVS and CDR2 is FQNEAQ. Trimming took 1 base from V and 7 from J, leaving 8 bases between them. CDR3 amino acids: CASSLGSSEQYF. CDR3 DNA sequence: TGTGCCAGCAGCTTAGGATCCTCAGAGCAGTACTTC.

The chain combines TRBV7-9 with TRBJ2-4, with TRBD2 matching over 10 bases. CDR1 and CDR2 from the germline V gene are SEHNR and FQNEAQ (reference sequence). The junction had 4 bases not matched to a gene; V was cut back by 3 bases and J by 8 bases. This CDR3 has 14 residues. The CDR3 protein is CASSFSSGSDIQYF. The CDR3 bases are TGTGCCAGCAGCTTTTCTAGCGGGAGTGACATTCAGTACTTC.

In this sample, this clonotype turned up a few times. This CDR3 reads CASSLGTGGAQSYEQYF. For the CDR3, the DNA is TGTGCCAGCAGCTTAGGGACAGGGGGCGCTCAGTCCTACGAGCAGTACTTC. This rearrangement joins TRBV11-2 to TRBJ2-7; 11 bases match TRBD1. J gave up 1 base and V 1 base, and 6 bases lay outside the gene matches. The germline CDR1 and CDR2 sequences are SGHAT and FQNNGV. This CDR3 region has 17 residues.

The chain joins TRBV12-3 or TRBV12-4 to TRBJ2-1, with D tentatively TRBD1 (5 bases). The CDR3 sequence is 12 residues long. V lost 6 bases and J lost 6, with 9 bases in between. Here the CDR3 DNA reads TGTGCCAGCAGCCTGACAGCCAATGAGCAGTTCTTC. Amino acids: CASSLTANEQFF.

A few counts support this clonotype. CDR3 amino acids: CSDRSYVLGGEQYF. CDR3 bases: TGCAGCGACAGGTCCTACGTGCTTGGTGGCGAGCAGTACTTC. The chain recombines TRBV29-1 with TRBJ2-7, with a tentative D call TRBD1 (5 bases). The CDR3 spans 14 residues. Trimming removed 7 bases at V and 6 bases at J, with 22 bases between. CDR1 and CDR2 (germline): SQVTM, ANQGSEA.

This clonotype was observed many times. The chain uses TRBV7-9 and TRBJ2-3, with D uncertain. V gave up 1 base and J gave up 6 bases, with 14 bases separating them. Germline CDR1 and CDR2: SEHNR and FQNEAQ (reference sequence). The CDR3 contains 15 residues. The CDR3 reads CASSLESSFGDTQYF. For the CDR3, the DNA is TGTGCCAGCAGCTTAGAGAGTTCTTTCGGGGATACGCAGTATTTT.

This rearrangement joins TRBV9 to TRBJ2-2, with D unclear. Per the germline V gene, CDR1 is SGDLS and CDR2 is YYNGEE. V was pared by 0 bases and J by 2 bases, with 8 bases between. This CDR3 region has 15 residues. The CDR3: CASSVGDPNTGELFF. The CDR3 DNA is TGTGCCAGCAGCGTAGGCGACCCCAACACCGGGGAGCTGTTTTTT.

The rearrangement joins TRBV20-1 to TRBJ1-5; TRBD1 matches at 8 bases. Germline V lookup: CDR1 DFQATT, CDR2 SNEGSKA (reference sequence). V shed 5 bases and J 6 bases; nucleotides not matched to a gene: 9. The CDR3 length is 14 residues. This chain's CDR3 is CSAADRERGQPQHF. The DNA of the CDR3 is TGCAGTGCTGCGGACAGGGAGCGGGGTCAGCCCCAGCATTTT.

The chain links TRBV5-1 to TRBJ1-1; possible D gene TRBD1, 5 bases. The germline V and J ends were trimmed by 3 bases and 1 base, with 22 bases remaining between them. Germline assignment: CDR1 SGHRS and CDR2 YFSETQ. The CDR3 totals 18 residues. This chain's CDR3 is CASSWPRDSIKGNTEAFF. CDR3 DNA sequence: TGCGCCAGCAGCTGGCCTCGGGACTCGATTAAGGGGAACACTGAAGCTTTCTTT.

This clonotype was counted only a few times. The CDR3 here is CATSDMRSEVTGELFF. The CDR3 nucleotides read TGTGCCACCAGTGATATGAGGAGTGAGGTCACCGGGGAGCTGTTTTTT. The chain combines TRBV24-1 with TRBJ2-2; D not certain. The CDR3 has 16 amino acids. Trimming shortened V by 3 bases and J by 4 bases, and 14 bases separated the two germline ends. CDR1 and CDR2 from the germline V gene are KGHDR and SFDVKD.

A few counts support this clonotype. The chain carries TRBV3-1 and TRBJ2-7; tentative D call: TRBD1 (5 bases). The CDR3 extends over 18 amino acids. Germline values: CDR1 LGHDT, CDR2 YNNKEL (reference sequence). Between the trimmed V and J ends, which lost 0 bases and 6 bases, there was a span of 24 bases. CDR3 loop: CASSQDAGEGASRSEQYF. The CDR3 DNA reads TGTGCCAGCAGCCAAGACGCCGGAGAAGGGGCCTCGAGGAGCGAGCAGTACTTC.

There are a few counts of this clonotype. J is TRBJ1-1 and V is TRBV7-9, with a possible D match to TRBD1 (6 bases). Germline assignment: CDR1 SEHNR and CDR2 FQNEAQ (reference sequence). The CDR3 spans 16 residues. Between the trimmed V and J ends, which lost 1 base and 1 base, there was a span of 13 bases. The CDR3 sequence: CASSLGGEGGNTEAFF. CDR3 DNA: TGTGCCAGCAGCTTAGGTGGGGAAGGGGGGAACACTGAAGCTTTCTTT.

The chain carries TRBV12-3 or TRBV12-4 and TRBJ1-6; D is uncertain. Trimming cost V 6 bases and J 0 bases, with 9 bases left between them. The CDR3 spans 15 residues. In DNA form, the CDR3 reads TGTGCCAGCAGGGCCCTCCTCTCCTATAATTCACCCCTCCACTTT. It codes for CASRALLSYNSPLHF.

V usage is TRBV9 and J usage is TRBJ1-2, with no clear D. The V end lost 4 bases, the J end lost 4 bases, and 20 bases lay between the germline ends. Germline V gene sequence: CDR1 SGDLS, CDR2 YYNGEE. The CDR3 covers 16 residues. The CDR3 DNA follows: TGTGCCAGCAGCTCCTTGGGCGAGACGGTGATCTATGGCTACACCTTC. It encodes CASSSLGETVIYGYTF.

This clonotype was observed a few times. The chain employs TRBV15 and TRBJ1-5; D possibly corresponds to TRBD1 (6 bases). The CDR3 totals 15 residues. Germline V lookup: CDR1 LNHNV, CDR2 YYDKDF (reference sequence). The ends were cut back, 1 base at V and 5 bases at J, with 12 bases in the middle. CDR3 sequence reads: CATSRARQGYQPQHF. In DNA form, the CDR3 reads TGTGCCACCAGCAGAGCGAGGCAGGGGTATCAGCCCCAGCATTTT.

The J gene is TRBJ2-1, the V gene TRBV12-3 or TRBV12-4; TRBD1 matches at 7 bases. The CDR3 has 14 residues. The ends lost 8 bases at V and 14 bases at J; junction bases unmatched: 18. The CDR3 DNA reads TGTGCCAGCGGTCCGGACAGGTCGGGTCTAGAGGAGTTCTTC. It encodes CASGPDRSGLEEFF.

This clonotype was seen a few times. The V and J genes are TRBV4-1 and TRBJ2-3, with a tentative D call TRBD2 (5 bases). The germline V and J ends were trimmed by 3 bases and 4 bases, with 11 bases remaining between them. The CDR3 totals 14 residues. Germline V CDR1 and CDR2: MGHRA, YSYEKL. The CDR3 here is CASSHAGNADTQYF. Written as DNA, the CDR3 is TGCGCCAGCAGCCATGCCGGGAACGCAGATACGCAGTATTTT.

This clonotype was seen more than once but under ten times. The chain uses TRBV7-9 and TRBJ2-1; the D gene could be TRBD1 or TRBD2 (5 bases each). V was cut by 6 bases and J by 1 base, with 16 bases left in between. This CDR3 spans 16 amino acids. Germline V lookup: CDR1 SEHNR, CDR2 FQNEAQ (reference sequence). CDR3 loop: CASRGRDGASYNEQFF. In nucleotides, the CDR3 is TGTGCCAGCAGGGGCCGGGACGGGGCGTCCTACAATGAGCAGTTCTTC.

This clonotype was seen a few times. The chain employs TRBV20-1 and TRBJ1-2; D unresolved. Germline assignment: CDR1 DFQATT and CDR2 SNEGSKA (reference sequence). The ends were cut back, 2 bases at V and 2 bases at J, with 15 bases in the middle. CDR3 length: 15 amino acids. The CDR3 DNA is TGCAGTGCTAGACCCCCCGGTGGTGGCAACTATGGCTACACCTTC. This encodes CSARPPGGGNYGYTF.

The chain is built from TRBV3-1 and TRBJ2-2; D call uncertain. Germline values: CDR1 LGHDT, CDR2 YNNKEL (reference sequence). V lost 1 base and J lost 4, with 13 bases in between. The CDR3 sequence is 16 residues long. CDR3 in amino acids: CASSQVQTPGTGELFF. In DNA, the CDR3 is TGTGCCAGCAGCCAAGTACAGACCCCCGGCACCGGGGAGCTGTTTTTT. Full variable domain (missing parts from reference TRBV3-1 and TRBJ2-2): DTAVSQTPKYLVTQMGNDKSIKCEQNLGHDTMYWYKQDSKKFLKIMFSYNNKELIINETVPNRFSPKSPDKAHLNLHINSLELGDSAVYFCASSQVQTPGTGELFFGEGSRLTVL.

This chain joins TRBV12-3 or TRBV12-4 and TRBJ2-1; TRBD1 or TRBD2 may be the D gene (5 bases each). The V gene lost 7 bases and the J gene lost 2 bases, with 18 bases spanning the gap. There are 16 residues in the CDR3. The CDR3 loop is CASTVPRGPPYNEQFF. CDR3 nucleotide sequence: TGTGCCAGCACCGTTCCGAGGGGCCCCCCCTACAATGAGCAGTTCTTC.